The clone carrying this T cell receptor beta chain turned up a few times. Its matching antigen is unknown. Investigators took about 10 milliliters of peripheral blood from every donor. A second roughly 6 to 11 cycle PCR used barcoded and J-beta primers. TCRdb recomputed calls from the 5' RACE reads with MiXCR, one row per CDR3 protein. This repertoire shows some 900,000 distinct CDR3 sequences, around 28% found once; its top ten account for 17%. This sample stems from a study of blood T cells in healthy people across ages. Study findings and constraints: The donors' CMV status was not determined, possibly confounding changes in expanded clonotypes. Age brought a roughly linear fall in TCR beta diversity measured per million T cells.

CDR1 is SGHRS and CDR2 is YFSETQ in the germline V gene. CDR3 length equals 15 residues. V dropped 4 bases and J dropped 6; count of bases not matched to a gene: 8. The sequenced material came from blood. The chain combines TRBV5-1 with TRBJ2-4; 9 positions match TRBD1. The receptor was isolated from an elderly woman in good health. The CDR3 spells CASSPRTGVLNIQYF. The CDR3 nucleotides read TGCGCCAGCAGCCCTAGGACAGGGGTTCTAAACATTCAGTACTTC.